This TCR beta chain is drawn from a study of blood T cell repertoires in COVID-19. Study overall: Material from acute and convalescent COVID-19 was sourced from the United States, Italy and Spain. Nucleic acid was either cDNA or gDNA, and it came from T cells, B-cell-depleted T cells, or PBMCs.

Trimming removed 3 bases from V and 7 bases from J; junction bases left unmatched: 4. Per germline, CDR1 SGHTA and CDR2 FQGNSA. The CDR3 sequence is 14 residues long. Per the original methods: Reference gene primer amplification yielded estimated nucleated cell counts. Profiling relied on immunoSEQ multiplex PCR, and the TCRdb table lists in-frame clones only, not all of them. V and J calls and clone size come straight from that table; D and trimming were deduced from the DNA. The sample records 20,000 to 25,000 clones, 75% to 90% being singletons. The specimen sequenced was peripheral blood. The chain combines TRBV7-2 with TRBJ1-3, with TRBD1 identical over 9 bases. The receptor comes from a woman between 65 and 79 years old with active COVID-19. In DNA form, the CDR3 reads TGTGCCAGCAGCTTGGGACAGGGAGGGAACACCATATATTTT. Translation gives CASSLGQGGNTIYF.